These 18 T cell receptor beta chains share one sample of origin, sequenced in a study of blood T cell repertoires in COVID-19. TCRdb's copy holds only in-frame clones and misses some; the assay was immunoSEQ multiplex PCR. This table has approximately 150,000 clones, 75% to 90% appearing once. The specimen was peripheral blood. These receptors all stem from a woman in her sixties with active COVID-19.

This sequence joins TRBV5-5 and TRBJ2-7, with 7 bases matching TRBD1. V shed 4 bases, J shed 0 bases, and the junction held 4 bases outside the gene matches. Germline CDR1 SGHKS, CDR2 YYEKEE (reference sequence). The CDR3 consists of 14 residues. This CDR3 is CASSPTGSSYEQYF. CDR3 coding DNA: TGTGCCAGCAGCCCGACAGGGTCCTCCTACGAGCAGTACTTC.

The chain carries TRBV7-3 and TRBJ2-3, with D possibly TRBD2 on 5 matching bases. CDR3 size: 14 residues. Trimming stripped 4 bases from V and 8 bases from J, with 16 bases between. Germline V gene data show CDR1 as SGHTA and CDR2 as FQGTGA. CDR3 nucleotides: TGTGCCAGCAGCTCCGCACTAGGGCGTGGTACGCAGTATTTT. Protein sequence: CASSSALGRGTQYF.

This chain connects TRBV28 to TRBJ2-1; the match to TRBD1 covers 9 bases. The J segment lost 5 bases and the V segment lost 11 bases, leaving 4 bases of the junction unmatched. This CDR3 spans 12 amino acids. Germline lookup yields CDR1 MDHEN and CDR2 SYDVKM. The CDR3 DNA sequence: TGTGCCTCCGGACAGGGGAACAATGAGCAGTTCTTC. Translated: CASGQGNNEQFF.

CDR3 sequence reads: CASTPGHTYEQYF. The CDR3 nucleotides read TGTGCCAGCACCCCGGGACATACCTACGAGCAGTACTTC. The V and J genes are TRBV28 and TRBJ2-7; TRBD1 is a possible D gene (6 bases). Germline V gene lookup returns CDR1 MDHEN and CDR2 SYDVKM. The CDR3 extends over 13 amino acids. V gave up 7 bases and J gave up 2 bases, with 12 bases separating them.

The chain employs TRBV7-2 and TRBJ2-3; D possibly corresponds to TRBD2 (5 bases). V was clipped by 3 bases and J by 3 bases, with 13 bases between them. The germline V gene encodes CDR1 SGHTA and CDR2 FQGNSA. The CDR3 sequence is 15 residues long. The CDR3 region has the DNA TGTGCCAGCAGCTTTAGTGGGAGCGGAACAGATACGCAGTATTTT. It codes for CASSFSGSGTDTQYF.

The count of this clone is one. This chain uses TRBV3-1 (or the pseudogene TRBV3-2) with TRBJ2-7; 7 nucleotides align to TRBD2. This CDR3 comprises 15 residues. The V gene's germline CDR1 is LGHDT and CDR2 YNNKEL (reference sequence). V trimming: 0 bases; J trimming: 6 bases; junction bases outside the gene matches: 8. CDR3 DNA: TGTGCCAGCAGCCAAGATGGGAGGGGTGGTTTCGAGCAGTACTTC. This codes for CASSQDGRGGFEQYF.

The J gene is TRBJ2-7, the V gene TRBV20-1; 9 nucleotides agree with TRBD1. Per germline, CDR1 DFQATT and CDR2 SNEGSKA (reference sequence). CDR3 length equals 11 residues. The J segment lost 6 bases and the V segment lost 6 bases, leaving 3 bases of the junction unmatched. CDR3 nucleotides: TGCAGTGCGACAGGGGGGGGCGAGCAGTACTTC. Its translation: CSATGGGEQYF.

J is TRBJ2-3 and V is TRBV6-6; 8 bases line up with TRBD1. Germline V gene sequence: CDR1 MNHNY, CDR2 SVGAGI (reference sequence). Trimming took 5 bases from V and 6 from J; bases not matched to a gene: 13. CDR3 length equals 16 residues. In DNA form, the CDR3 reads TGTGCCAGCAGTCCCCTAGGTGGCAGGGGGCGCGATACGCAGTATTTT. Protein sequence: CASSPLGGRGRDTQYF.

The genes are TRBV21-1 and TRBJ2-2; TRBD2 is taken as the D call from the table, unchecked against the DNA. TRBV21-1 constitutes a pseudogene. This CDR3 has 13 residues. The CDR3 bases are TGTGCCAGCAGCAATCTAGAGCAGGGGGAGCTGTTTTTT. Protein: CASSNLEQGELFF.

The V and J genes are TRBV14 and TRBJ2-1, with TRBD2 matching over 9 bases. The V and J ends lost 4 bases and 0 bases, in that order; junction bases with no gene match: 1. Per the germline V gene, CDR1 is SGHDN and CDR2 is FVKESK. This CDR3 spans 15 amino acids. CDR3 DNA sequence: TGTGCCAGCAGCCCGACTAGCGGCTCCTACAATGAGCAGTTCTTC. It yields the protein CASSPTSGSYNEQFF.

The chain's CDR3 is CASSLEASGKNTGELFF. Here the CDR3 DNA reads TGTGCCAGCAGCTTGGAGGCTAGCGGGAAGAACACCGGGGAGCTGTTTTTT. The chain couples TRBV5-6 to TRBJ2-2, with 9 bases lining up with TRBD2. Per germline, CDR1 SGHDT and CDR2 YYEEEE. Trimming took 0 bases from V and 1 from J; bases not matched to a gene: 4. CDR3 length: 17 residues.

V usage is TRBV7-3 and J usage is TRBJ2-1; 10 nucleotides agree with TRBD2. This CDR3 is built from 16 residues. With 5 bases clipped from V and 2 bases from J, the junction kept 6 bases outside the gene matches. Germline loops: CDR1 SGHTA, CDR2 FQGTGA. DNA of the CDR3: TGTGCCAGCAGCGGGAGCGGGACTAGCGCCTACAATGAGCAGTTCTTC. Protein product: CASSGSGTSAYNEQFF. The variable domain in full, with the rest retrieved from reference TRBV7-3 and TRBJ2-1, is GAGVSQTPSNKVTEKGKYVELRCDPISGHTALYWYRQSLGQGPEFLIYFQGTGAADDSGLPNDRFFAVRPEGSVSTLKIQRTERGDSAVYLCASSGSGTSAYNEQFFGPGTRLTVL.

This chain connects TRBV10-2 to TRBJ1-4; D is uncertain. Between the trimmed V and J ends, which lost 2 bases and 6 bases, there was a span of 13 bases. CDR3 length equals 15 residues. Per germline, CDR1 WSHSY and CDR2 SAAADI. The CDR3 sequence is CASSEGSGLHEKLFF. CDR3 in DNA: TGCGCCAGCAGTGAGGGTTCAGGTTTGCATGAAAAACTGTTTTTT.

The gene calls are TRBV7-9 and TRBJ1-2; D is ambiguous. V was pared by 5 bases and J by 5 bases, with 9 bases between. Germline loops: CDR1 SEHNR, CDR2 FQNEAQ (reference sequence). The CDR3 has 12 amino acids. CDR3 protein: CASSPRDYGYTF. The DNA of the CDR3 is TGTGCCAGCAGCCCCCGGGATTATGGCTACACCTTC.

The chain combines TRBV5-6 with TRBJ2-1, with 10 bases fitting TRBD2. V was clipped by 0 bases and J by 4 bases; unmatched bases: 7. Looked up from germline, CDR1 is SGHDT and CDR2 is YYEEEE. The CDR3 contains 17 residues. As DNA, the CDR3 is TGTGCCAGCAGCTTGGAGGGACTAGCGAGACTTTACAATGAGCAGTTCTTC. It codes for CASSLEGLARLYNEQFF.

The V call is TRBV4-2, the J call TRBJ2-5, with 11 bases lining up with TRBD2. The V gene's germline CDR1 is LGHNA and CDR2 YNFKEQ. Losses at the gene ends were 1 base for V and 2 bases for J; bases not matched to a gene: 6. This CDR3 has 17 amino acids. The CDR3 protein is CASSQGTTSGAQETQYF. The CDR3 nucleotides are TGTGCCAGCAGCCAAGGGACGACTAGCGGGGCGCAAGAGACCCAGTACTTC.

The V and J genes are TRBV5-1 and TRBJ2-1; perhaps TRBD2 as D (6 bases). The CDR3 spans 14 residues. Trimming removed 4 bases from V and 10 bases from J, with 18 bases in between. The germline gives CDR1 SGHRS, CDR2 YFSETQ. Written as DNA, the CDR3 is TGCGCCAGCAGCGGAACGGGGGATAGATGGGAGCAGTTCTTC. It yields the protein CASSGTGDRWEQFF.

This clone is a singleton in its sample. The CDR3: CASKVRQGFSYEQYF. The CDR3 nucleotides read TGTGCCAGCAAGGTCCGACAGGGGTTCTCCTACGAGCAGTACTTC. The chain recombines TRBV13 with TRBJ2-7; 8 bases are a match to TRBD1. This CDR3 is 15 amino acids long. The V gene end was trimmed by 7 bases and the J gene end by 0 bases; junction bases not matched to a gene: 8. Germline V CDR1 and CDR2: PRHDT, FYEKMQ (reference sequence).